What follows are 10 T cell receptor beta chains derived from one specimen sequenced in a study of blood T cell repertoires in COVID-19. TCRdb's table, derived via immunoSEQ multiplex PCR, lists solely in-frame clones and lacks some. The repertoire holds around 140,000 clones, with about 91% as singletons. What was sequenced was peripheral blood. These TCRs come from a man aged 50 to 59 with acute or convalescent COVID-19.

V gene TRBV27 combines with J gene TRBJ1-1; D may be TRBD1 (5 bases). Trimming left V 6 bases short and J 0 bases short, with 11 bases between. Germline V gene data show CDR1 as MNHEY and CDR2 as SMNVEV (reference sequence). CDR3 length: 14 amino acids. The CDR3 nucleotides are TGTGCCAGCAGGAAGCAGGGCTTGAACACTGAAGCTTTCTTT. Translation gives CASRKQGLNTEAFF.

The rearrangement uses TRBV5-1 and TRBJ2-7, with 8 positions matching TRBD1. Germline trimming cut 1 base from V and 1 base from J; bases unmatched to any gene: 4. This CDR3 is built from 15 residues. Germline CDR1 is SGHRS and CDR2 is YFSETQ. CDR3 residues: CASSLITGGSYEQYF. CDR3 bases: TGCGCCAGCAGCTTGATAACAGGGGGATCCTACGAGCAGTACTTC.

V and J are TRBV28 and TRBJ1-2; 8 nucleotides line up with TRBD1. This CDR3 has 18 residues. With 5 bases clipped from V and 4 bases from J, the junction kept 18 bases outside the gene matches. Germline lookup yields CDR1 MDHEN and CDR2 SYDVKM. The CDR3 spells CASSGGGTGFPPGYGYTF. CDR3 DNA sequence: TGTGCCAGCAGTGGGGGCGGGACAGGATTTCCTCCGGGCTATGGCTACACCTTC.

The rearrangement links TRBV7-2 to TRBJ1-2; D not resolved. The CDR3 contains 14 residues. Trimming pared 2 bases from V and 2 bases from J, leaving 9 bases between. Germline V gives CDR1 SGHTA, CDR2 FQGNSA. The CDR3 is CASSLLTQNYGYTF. The DNA of the CDR3 is TGTGCCAGCAGCTTACTGACTCAGAACTATGGCTACACCTTC. Complete variable domain (other parts from reference TRBV7-2 and TRBJ1-2): GAGVSQSPSNKVTEKGKDVELRCDPISGHTALYWYRQSLGQGLEFLIYFQGNSAPDKSGLPSDRFSAERTGGSVSTLTIQRTQQEDSAVYLCASSLLTQNYGYTFGSGTRLTVV.

V usage is TRBV18 and J usage is TRBJ2-7; possible D gene TRBD1, 5 bases. Germline V CDR1 and CDR2: KGHSH, LQKENI. V lost 6 bases and J 4 bases, leaving 13 bases between the germline ends. The CDR3 is made up of 13 amino acids. The CDR3 loop is CASSTSRGYEQYF. The CDR3, as DNA: TGTGCCAGCTCTACCTCTAGGGGATACGAGCAGTACTTC.

The gene calls are TRBV13 and TRBJ1-2, with TRBD1 as a possible D gene (6 bases). This CDR3 contains 15 residues. CDR1 is PRHDT and CDR2 is FYEKMQ in the germline V gene (reference sequence). V lost 3 bases, J lost 4 bases, and 15 bases lay in between. CDR3 in amino acids: CASSLEGQWIYGYTF. CDR3 sequence (DNA): TGTGCCAGCAGCTTGGAAGGACAGTGGATCTATGGCTACACCTTC.

The rearrangement uses TRBV11-2 and TRBJ1-3; the match to TRBD1 covers 8 bases. CDR1 and CDR2 from the germline V gene are SGHAT and FQNNGV. V trimming: 4 bases; J trimming: 2 bases; junction bases outside the gene matches: 4. The CDR3 totals 15 residues. Here the CDR3 DNA reads TGTGCCAGCAGCTCGGGACAGGCCACTGGAAACACCATATATTTT. This gives the protein CASSSGQATGNTIYF.

The J gene is TRBJ1-6, the V gene TRBV27, with TRBD1 identical over 7 bases. J gave up 4 bases and V 1 base, and 19 bases lay outside the gene matches. CDR3 length: 21 amino acids. From germline, CDR1 is MNHEY and CDR2 SMNVEV (reference sequence). The CDR3: CASSLLRSAVVTGSYNSPLHF. Written as DNA, the CDR3 is TGTGCCAGCAGTTTATTAAGGTCCGCGGTGGTGACAGGGAGTTATAATTCACCCCTCCACTTT.

The V and J genes are TRBV9 and TRBJ2-1; D is unclear. V lost 0 bases and J 4 bases, leaving 8 bases between the germline ends. There are 14 residues in the CDR3. CDR1 is SGDLS and CDR2 is YYNGEE in the germline V gene. The CDR3 here is CASSVVSTYNEQFF. Written as DNA, the CDR3 is TGTGCCAGCAGCGTAGTGTCCACTTACAATGAGCAGTTCTTC. The entire variable domain, with the rest obtained from reference TRBV9 and TRBJ2-1, is as follows: DSGVTQTPKHLITATGQRVTLRCSPRSGDLSVYWYQQSLDQGLQFLIQYYNGEERAKGNILERFSAQQFPDLHSELNLSSLELGDSALYFCASSVVSTYNEQFFGPGTRLTVL.

Here the CDR3 DNA reads TGTGCCAGCAGGTTCGGACAGCACTCTGGAAACACCATATATTTT. Translating gives CASRFGQHSGNTIYF. The chain recombines TRBV2 with TRBJ1-3, with D tentatively TRBD1 (6 bases). The V end was cut by 6 bases, the J end by 0 bases, with 12 bases between. This CDR3 has 15 residues. Germline V gene lookup returns CDR1 SNHLY and CDR2 FYNNEI.